This TCR beta chain derives from a study of blood T cell repertoires in COVID-19. As for the study in general: The origin of the acute and convalescent COVID-19 samples was the United States, Italy and Spain. The cDNA or gDNA used as material had been derived from T cells, B-cell-depleted T cells, or PBMCs.

The CDR3 has 13 residues. The V gene's germline CDR1 is MDHEN and CDR2 SYDVKM. The ends were cut back, 3 bases at V and 10 bases at J, with 15 bases in the middle. In the study's own analysis: Reference gene primer amplification gave nucleated cell count estimates. Sequencing was performed with immunoSEQ multiplex PCR; in TCRdb, only in-frame clones are kept and a portion is missing. V, J and clone size are taken as reported in that table, and D and trimming were inferred from the DNA itself. This sample has approximately 61,000 clones, with approximately 86% found just once. The chain employs TRBV28 and TRBJ1-1; D not certain. Sequenced sample: peripheral blood. The origin of this receptor is a woman of 80 years or more with active COVID-19. CDR3 sequence: CASSLGSPQVAFF. The CDR3, as DNA: TGTGCCAGCAGTTTGGGGAGCCCCCAAGTAGCTTTCTTT.